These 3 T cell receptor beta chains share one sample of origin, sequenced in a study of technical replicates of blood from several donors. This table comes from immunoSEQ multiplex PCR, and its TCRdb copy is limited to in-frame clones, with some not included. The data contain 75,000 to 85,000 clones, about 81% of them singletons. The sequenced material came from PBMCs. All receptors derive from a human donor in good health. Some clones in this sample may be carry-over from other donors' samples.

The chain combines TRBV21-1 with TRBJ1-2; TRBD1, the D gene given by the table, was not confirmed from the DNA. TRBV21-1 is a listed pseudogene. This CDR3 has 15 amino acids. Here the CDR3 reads CASSKGPRGSNGYTF. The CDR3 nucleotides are TGTGCCAGCAGCAAAGGTCCCAGGGGGTCCAATGGCTACACCTTC.

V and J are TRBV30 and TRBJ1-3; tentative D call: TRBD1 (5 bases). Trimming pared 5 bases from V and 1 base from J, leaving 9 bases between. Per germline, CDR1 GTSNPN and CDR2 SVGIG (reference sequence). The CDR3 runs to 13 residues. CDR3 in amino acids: CAWSGISGNTIYF. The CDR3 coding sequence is TGTGCCTGGTCAGGGATTTCTGGAAACACCATATATTTT.

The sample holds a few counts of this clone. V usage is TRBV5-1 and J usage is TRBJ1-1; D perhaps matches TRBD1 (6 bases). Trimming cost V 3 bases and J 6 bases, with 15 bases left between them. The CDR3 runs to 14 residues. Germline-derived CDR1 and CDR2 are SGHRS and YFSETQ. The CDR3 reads CASSSKVGGPEAFF. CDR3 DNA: TGCGCCAGCAGCTCCAAAGTAGGGGGACCTGAAGCTTTCTTT. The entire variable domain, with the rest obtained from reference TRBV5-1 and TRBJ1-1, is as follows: KAGVTQTPRYLIKTRGQQVTLSCSPISGHRSVSWYQQTPGQGLQFLFEYFSETQRNKGNFPGRFSGRQFSNSRSEMNVSTLELGDSALYLCASSSKVGGPEAFFGQGTRLTVV.